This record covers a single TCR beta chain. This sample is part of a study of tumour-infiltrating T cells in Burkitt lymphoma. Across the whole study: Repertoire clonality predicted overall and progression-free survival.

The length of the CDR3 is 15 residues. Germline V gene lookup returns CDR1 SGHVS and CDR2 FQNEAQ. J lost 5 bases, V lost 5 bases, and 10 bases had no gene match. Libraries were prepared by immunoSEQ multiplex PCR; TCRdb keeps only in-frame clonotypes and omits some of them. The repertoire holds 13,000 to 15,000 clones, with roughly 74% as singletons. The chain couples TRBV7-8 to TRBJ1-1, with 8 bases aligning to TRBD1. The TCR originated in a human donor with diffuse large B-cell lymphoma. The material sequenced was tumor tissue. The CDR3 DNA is TGTGCCAGCAGCAATGCAGGGGGCCGCCGAACTGAAGCTTTCTTT. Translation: CASSNAGGRRTEAFF.